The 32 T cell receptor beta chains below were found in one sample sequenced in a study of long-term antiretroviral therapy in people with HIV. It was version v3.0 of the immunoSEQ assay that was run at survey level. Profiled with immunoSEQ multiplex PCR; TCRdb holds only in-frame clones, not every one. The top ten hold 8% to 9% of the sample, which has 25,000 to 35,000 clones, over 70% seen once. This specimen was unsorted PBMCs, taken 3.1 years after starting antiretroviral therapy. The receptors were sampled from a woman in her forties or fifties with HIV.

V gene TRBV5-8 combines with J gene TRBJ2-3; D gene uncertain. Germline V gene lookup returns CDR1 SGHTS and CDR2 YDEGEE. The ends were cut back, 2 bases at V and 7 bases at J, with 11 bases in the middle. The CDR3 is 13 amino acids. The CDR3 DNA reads TGTGCCAGCAGCTTTTACGTTTCCTATACGCAGTATTTT. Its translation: CASSFYVSYTQYF.

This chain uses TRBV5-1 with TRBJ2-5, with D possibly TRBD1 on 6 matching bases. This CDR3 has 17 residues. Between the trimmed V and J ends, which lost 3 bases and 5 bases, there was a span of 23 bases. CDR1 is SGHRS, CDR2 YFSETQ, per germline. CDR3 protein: CASSSNREFGPEETQYF. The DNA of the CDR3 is TGCGCCAGCAGCTCCAACAGGGAATTCGGCCCGGAGGAGACCCAGTACTTC.

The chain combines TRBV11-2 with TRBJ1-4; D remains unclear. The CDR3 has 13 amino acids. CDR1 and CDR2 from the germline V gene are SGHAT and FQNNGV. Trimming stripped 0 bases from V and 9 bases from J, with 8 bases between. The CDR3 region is CASSLELGKKLFF. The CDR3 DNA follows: TGTGCCAGCAGCTTAGAGCTGGGAAAAAAACTGTTTTTT.

In nucleotides, the CDR3 is TGTGCCAGCAGCGCACGGGGGGCCTCCTACAATGAGCAGTTCTTC. This sequence encodes CASSARGASYNEQFF. This chain uses TRBV7-9 with TRBJ2-1; the D gene is possibly TRBD2 (7 bases). Germline values: CDR1 SEHNR, CDR2 FQNEAQ (reference sequence). The CDR3 is 15 amino acids. The germline V and J ends were trimmed by 5 bases and 0 bases, with 11 bases remaining between them. Full variable domain (remainder filled in from reference TRBV7-9 and TRBJ2-1): DTGVSQNPRHKITKRGQNVTFRCDPISEHNRLYWYRQTLGQGPEFLTYFQNEAQLEKSRLLSDRFSAERPKGSFSTLEIQRTEQGDSAMYLCASSARGASYNEQFFGPGTRLTVL.

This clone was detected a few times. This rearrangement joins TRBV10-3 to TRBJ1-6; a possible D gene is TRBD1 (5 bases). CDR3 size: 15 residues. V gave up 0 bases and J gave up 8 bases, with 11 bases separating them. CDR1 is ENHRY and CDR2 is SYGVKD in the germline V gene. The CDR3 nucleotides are TGTGCCATCAGTGAGTCGTTGATAGGGGATTCACCCCTCCACTTT. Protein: CAISESLIGDSPLHF.

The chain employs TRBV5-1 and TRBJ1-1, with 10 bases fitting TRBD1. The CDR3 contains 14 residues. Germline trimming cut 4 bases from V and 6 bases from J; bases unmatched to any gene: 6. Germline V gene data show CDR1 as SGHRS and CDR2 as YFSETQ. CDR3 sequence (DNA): TGCGCCAGCAGCCTCGGGACAGGGGTGCCTGAAGCTTTCTTT. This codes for CASSLGTGVPEAFF. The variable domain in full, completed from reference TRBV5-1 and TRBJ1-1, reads KAGVTQTPRYLIKTRGQQVTLSCSPISGHRSVSWYQQTPGQGLQFLFEYFSETQRNKGNFPGRFSGRQFSNSRSEMNVSTLELGDSALYLCASSLGTGVPEAFFGQGTRLTVV.

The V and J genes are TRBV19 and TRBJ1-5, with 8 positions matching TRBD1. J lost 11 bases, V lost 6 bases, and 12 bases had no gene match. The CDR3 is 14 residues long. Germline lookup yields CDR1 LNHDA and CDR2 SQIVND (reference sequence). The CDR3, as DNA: TGTGCCAGTAGCCCGACAGGGGTTAGTCGGTCCCAGCATTTT. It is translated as CASSPTGVSRSQHF.

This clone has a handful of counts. The CDR3 DNA follows: TGTGCCAGCTCACCTGAACAGAACTATGGCTACACCTTC. Translating gives CASSPEQNYGYTF. The genes are TRBV18 and TRBJ1-2; no clear D. CDR3 length equals 13 residues. Germline V lookup: CDR1 KGHSH, CDR2 LQKENI. Trimming left V 3 bases short and J 2 bases short, with 7 bases between.

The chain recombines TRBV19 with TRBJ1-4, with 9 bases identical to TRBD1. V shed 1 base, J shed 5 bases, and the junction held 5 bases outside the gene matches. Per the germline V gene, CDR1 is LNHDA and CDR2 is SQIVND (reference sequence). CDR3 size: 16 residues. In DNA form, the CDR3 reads TGTGCCAGTAGTATAGGAGTCGGGACAGGGAATGAAAAACTGTTTTTT. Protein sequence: CASSIGVGTGNEKLFF. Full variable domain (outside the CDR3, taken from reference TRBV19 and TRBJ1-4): DGGITQSPKYLFRKEGQNVTLSCEQNLNHDAMYWYRQDPGQGLRLIYYSQIVNDFQKGDIAEGYSVSREKKESFPLTVTSAQKNPTAFYLCASSIGVGTGNEKLFFGSGTQLSVL.

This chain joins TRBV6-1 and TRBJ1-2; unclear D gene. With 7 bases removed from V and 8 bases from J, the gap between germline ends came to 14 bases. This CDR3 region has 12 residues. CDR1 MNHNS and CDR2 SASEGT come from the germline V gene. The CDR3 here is CASTEGGIGYTF. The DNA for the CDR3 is TGTGCCAGCACTGAGGGAGGGATCGGCTACACCTTC.

CDR3 sequence reads: CASSQGQGEGEPQHF. The CDR3 DNA reads as TGTGCCAGCTCACAGGGACAAGGTGAGGGGGAGCCCCAGCATTTT. The chain combines TRBV18 with TRBJ1-5, with a possible D match to TRBD1 (6 bases). Deletions cut 4 bases from V and 8 bases from J, with 18 bases between. This CDR3 spans 15 amino acids. Germline lookup yields CDR1 KGHSH and CDR2 LQKENI.

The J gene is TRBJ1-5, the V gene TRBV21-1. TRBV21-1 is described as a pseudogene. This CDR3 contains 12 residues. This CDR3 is CASSSGSQPQHF. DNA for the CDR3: TGTGCCAGCAGCAGCGGGAGTCAGCCCCAGCATTTT.

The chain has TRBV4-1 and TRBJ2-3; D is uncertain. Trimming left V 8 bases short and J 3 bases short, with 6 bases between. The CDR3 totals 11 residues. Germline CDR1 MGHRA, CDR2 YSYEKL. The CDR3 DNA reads TGCGCCAGCCGACTTACAGATACGCAGTATTTT. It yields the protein CASRLTDTQYF.

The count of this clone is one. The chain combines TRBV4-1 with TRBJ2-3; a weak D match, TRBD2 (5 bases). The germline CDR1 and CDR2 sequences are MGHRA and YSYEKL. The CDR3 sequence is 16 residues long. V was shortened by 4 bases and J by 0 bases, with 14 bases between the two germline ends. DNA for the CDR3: TGCGCCAGCAGCCCGAGGGTACTCTCTAGCACAGATACGCAGTATTTT. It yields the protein CASSPRVLSSTDTQYF.

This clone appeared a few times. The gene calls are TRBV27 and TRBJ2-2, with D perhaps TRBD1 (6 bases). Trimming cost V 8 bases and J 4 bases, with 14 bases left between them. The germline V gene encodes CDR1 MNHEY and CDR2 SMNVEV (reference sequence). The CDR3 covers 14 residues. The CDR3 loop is CASQGTPTTGELFF. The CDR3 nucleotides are TGTGCCAGCCAGGGGACACCTACCACCGGGGAGCTGTTTTTT.

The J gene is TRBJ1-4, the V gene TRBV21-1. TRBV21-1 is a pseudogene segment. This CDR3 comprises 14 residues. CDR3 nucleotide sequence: TGTGCCAGCAGCAAGTGGGGGGAGGGGGAAAAACTGTTTTTT. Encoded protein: CASSKWGEGEKLFF.

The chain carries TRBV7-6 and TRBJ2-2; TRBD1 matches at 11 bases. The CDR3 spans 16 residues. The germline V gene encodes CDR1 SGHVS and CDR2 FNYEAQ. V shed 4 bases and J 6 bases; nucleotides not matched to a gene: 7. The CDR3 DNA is TGTGCCAGCAGCTGGAGGGACAGGGGGATGGCCGGGGAGCTGTTTTTT. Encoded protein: CASSWRDRGMAGELFF. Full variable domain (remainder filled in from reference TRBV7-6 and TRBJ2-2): GAGVSQSPRYKVTKRGQDVALRCDPISGHVSLYWYRQALGQGPEFLTYFNYEAQQDKSGLPNDRFSAERPEGSISTLTIQRTEQRDSAMYRCASSWRDRGMAGELFFGEGSRLTVL.

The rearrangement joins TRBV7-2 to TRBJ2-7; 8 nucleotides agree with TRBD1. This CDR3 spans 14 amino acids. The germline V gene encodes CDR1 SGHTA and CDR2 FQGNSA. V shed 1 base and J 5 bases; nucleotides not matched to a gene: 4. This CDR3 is CASSLGTGPNEQYF. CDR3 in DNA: TGTGCCAGCAGCTTAGGGACAGGGCCCAACGAGCAGTACTTC.

The CDR3 region is CASSPGSGTDTQYF. CDR3 DNA: TGTGCCAGCAGTCCCGGGTCGGGCACAGATACGCAGTATTTT. The rearrangement links TRBV7-6 to TRBJ2-3; D not resolved. CDR1 and CDR2 (germline): SGHVS, FNYEAQ. The CDR3 runs 14 residues. V was clipped by 6 bases and J by 1 base, with 11 bases between them.

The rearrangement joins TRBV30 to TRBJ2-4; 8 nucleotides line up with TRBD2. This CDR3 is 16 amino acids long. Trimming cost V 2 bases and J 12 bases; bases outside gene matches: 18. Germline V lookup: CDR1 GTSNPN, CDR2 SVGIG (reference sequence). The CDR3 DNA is TGTGCCTGGAGTTCAACGGGGGGGACCCTTACTTTGAATCAGTACTTC. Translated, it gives CAWSSTGGTLTLNQYF.

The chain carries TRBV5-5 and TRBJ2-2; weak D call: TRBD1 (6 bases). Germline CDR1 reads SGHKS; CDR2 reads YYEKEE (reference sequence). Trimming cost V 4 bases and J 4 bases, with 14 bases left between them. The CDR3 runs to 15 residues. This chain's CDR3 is CASSPDSRGTGELFF. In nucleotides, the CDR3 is TGTGCCAGCAGCCCGGACAGTCGAGGCACCGGGGAGCTGTTTTTT.

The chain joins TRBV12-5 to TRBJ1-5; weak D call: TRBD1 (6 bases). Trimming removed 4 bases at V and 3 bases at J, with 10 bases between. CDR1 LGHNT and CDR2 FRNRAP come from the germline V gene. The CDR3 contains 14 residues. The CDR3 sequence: CASGSGQPNQPQHF. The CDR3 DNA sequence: TGTGCTAGTGGTTCAGGACAGCCCAATCAGCCCCAGCATTTT.

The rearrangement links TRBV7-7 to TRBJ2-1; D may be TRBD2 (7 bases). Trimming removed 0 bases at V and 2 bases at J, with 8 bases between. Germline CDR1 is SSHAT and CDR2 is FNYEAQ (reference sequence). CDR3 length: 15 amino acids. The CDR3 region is CASSLAGGPYNEQFF. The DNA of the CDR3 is TGTGCCAGCAGCTTAGCCGGGGGGCCCTACAATGAGCAGTTCTTC.

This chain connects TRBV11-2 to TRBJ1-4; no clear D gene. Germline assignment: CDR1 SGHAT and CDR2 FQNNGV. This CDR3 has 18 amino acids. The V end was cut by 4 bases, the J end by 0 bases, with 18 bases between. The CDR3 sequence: CASSWWSGSLATNEKLFF. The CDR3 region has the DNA TGTGCCAGCAGCTGGTGGAGTGGGTCCCTTGCAACTAATGAAAAACTGTTTTTT.

The CDR3 nucleotides read TGTGCCGCGGATATGGGGACATTTGACGCTGAAGCTTTCTTT. It translates to CAADMGTFDAEAFF. This chain uses TRBV6-1 with TRBJ1-1; perhaps TRBD1 as D (6 bases). Per the germline V gene, CDR1 is MNHNS and CDR2 is SASEGT. The ends were cut back, 11 bases at V and 6 bases at J, with 22 bases in the middle. The CDR3 consists of 14 residues.

CDR3 in amino acids: CASSPRTVGPGNTIYF. The CDR3 DNA follows: TGTGCCAGCAGCCCAAGGACGGTGGGACCTGGAAACACCATATATTTT. The chain couples TRBV7-9 to TRBJ1-3; D may be TRBD1 (5 bases). Per germline, CDR1 SEHNR and CDR2 FQNEAQ (reference sequence). The CDR3 runs to 16 residues. V dropped 5 bases and J dropped 2 bases, with 16 bases sitting between them. Using reference TRBV7-9 and TRBJ1-3 for the parts outside the CDR3, the full variable domain is DTGVSQNPRHKITKRGQNVTFRCDPISEHNRLYWYRQTLGQGPEFLTYFQNEAQLEKSRLLSDRFSAERPKGSFSTLEIQRTEQGDSAMYLCASSPRTVGPGNTIYFGEGSWLTVV.

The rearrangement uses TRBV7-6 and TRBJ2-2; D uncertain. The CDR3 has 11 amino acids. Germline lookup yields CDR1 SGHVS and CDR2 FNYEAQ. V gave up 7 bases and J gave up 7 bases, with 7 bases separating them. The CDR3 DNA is TGTGCCAGCACCTCAAGCGGGGAGCTGTTTTTT. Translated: CASTSSGELFF.

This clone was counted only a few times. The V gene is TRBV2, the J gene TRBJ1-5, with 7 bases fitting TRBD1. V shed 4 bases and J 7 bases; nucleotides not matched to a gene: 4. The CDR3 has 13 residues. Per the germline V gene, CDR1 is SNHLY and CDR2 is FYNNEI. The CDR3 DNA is TGTGCCAGCAGTGGACAGGGATACCAGCCCCAGCATTTT. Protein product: CASSGQGYQPQHF.

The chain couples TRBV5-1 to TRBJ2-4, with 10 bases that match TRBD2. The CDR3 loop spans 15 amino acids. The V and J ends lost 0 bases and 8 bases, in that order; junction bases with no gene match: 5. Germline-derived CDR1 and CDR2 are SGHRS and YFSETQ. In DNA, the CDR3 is TGCGCCAGCAGCTTGGGGACTAGCGGCTTAGACATTCAGTACTTC. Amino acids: CASSLGTSGLDIQYF.

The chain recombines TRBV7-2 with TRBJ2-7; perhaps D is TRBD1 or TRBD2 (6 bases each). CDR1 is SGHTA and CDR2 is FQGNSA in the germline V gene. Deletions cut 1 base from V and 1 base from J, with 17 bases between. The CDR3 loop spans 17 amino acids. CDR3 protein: CASSLVSGGDNSYEQYF. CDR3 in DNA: TGTGCCAGCAGCTTAGTCAGCGGAGGGGACAATTCCTACGAGCAGTACTTC.

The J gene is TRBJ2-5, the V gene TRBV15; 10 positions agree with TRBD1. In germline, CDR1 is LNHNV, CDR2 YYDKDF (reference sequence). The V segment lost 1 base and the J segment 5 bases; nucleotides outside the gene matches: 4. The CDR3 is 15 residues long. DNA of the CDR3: TGTGCCACCAGCAGAGCAGACAGGGGGCGGGAGACCCAGTACTTC. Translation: CATSRADRGRETQYF.

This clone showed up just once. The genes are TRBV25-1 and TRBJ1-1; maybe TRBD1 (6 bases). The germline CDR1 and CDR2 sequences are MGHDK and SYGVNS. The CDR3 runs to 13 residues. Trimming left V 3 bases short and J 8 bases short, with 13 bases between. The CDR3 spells CASSELRGSEAFF. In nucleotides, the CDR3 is TGTGCCAGCAGTGAGCTAAGGGGGTCGGAAGCTTTCTTT.